Listed below are T cell receptor beta chains from one sample, sequenced in a study of blood T cells in healthy people across ages. Each CDR3 protein is one row after TCRdb ran MiXCR on the 5' RACE reads. Altogether approximately 1,000,000 distinct CDR3 sequences are present, about two fifths being singletons, with the ten largest covering around 13%. Sequenced input: blood. The receptor set was obtained from a man between 18 and 35 years old in good health. CDR3s include the opening cysteine and the closing phenylalanine or tryptophan. Each record gives: D gene, J gene, V gene, clone size, CDR3 DNA, CDR3 protein. D genes are given only for firm matches. Size is stated for part of the rows, as once, few or many counts, or as a class when the clone is expanded.

D gene: TRBD1; J gene: TRBJ2-3; V gene: TRBV6-5; clone size: many; CDR3 DNA: TGTGCCAGCAGTTCCGACGACAGGGGGATCGGGGGGCAATGGCAGGATACGCAGTATTTT; CDR3 protein: CASSSDDRGIGGQWQDTQYF
D gene: -; J gene: TRBJ1-2; V gene: TRBV6-6; clone size: few; CDR3 DNA: TGTGCCAGCAGTCCTCTGGAAGGGGCTCTCTCGTATGGCTACACCTTC; CDR3 protein: CASSPLEGALSYGYTF
D gene: -; J gene: TRBJ2-7; V gene: TRBV12-3/TRBV12-4; clone size: -; CDR3 DNA: TGTGCCAGCAGTCCCAGGTGGCGCTACGAGCAGTACTTC; CDR3 protein: CASSPRWRYEQYF
D gene: TRBD1; J gene: TRBJ2-3; V gene: TRBV6-2/TRBV6-3; clone size: -; CDR3 DNA: TGTGCCAGCAGTTGGAGGACAGGGAGGAAAGATACGCAGTATTTT; CDR3 protein: CASSWRTGRKDTQYF
D gene: -; J gene: TRBJ1-1; V gene: TRBV30; clone size: -; CDR3 DNA: TGTGCCGGGATCGTCCGGCGCACTGAAGCTTTCTTT; CDR3 protein: CAGIVRRTEAFF
D gene: -; J gene: TRBJ1-3; V gene: TRBV10-3; clone size: once; CDR3 DNA: TGTGCCATCAAGGCGGAGGACGGTGACACCATATATTTT; CDR3 protein: CAIKAEDGDTIYF
D gene: -; J gene: TRBJ2-7; V gene: TRBV3-1; clone size: few; CDR3 DNA: TGTGCCAGCAGCCAAGATGACGGGGCCTACGAGCAGTACTTC; CDR3 protein: CASSQDDGAYEQYF
D gene: -; J gene: TRBJ2-1; V gene: TRBV28; clone size: -; CDR3 DNA: TGTGCCAGCAGTTTACCGACTGGGAGCTCCTACAATGAGCAGTTCTTC; CDR3 protein: CASSLPTGSSYNEQFF
D gene: TRBD1; J gene: TRBJ1-2; V gene: TRBV11-1; clone size: -; CDR3 DNA: TGTGCCAGCAGCCCACGCTCCCTCCTCCCCGGGACAGCCTATGGCTACACCTTC; CDR3 protein: CASSPRSLLPGTAYGYTF
D gene: -; J gene: TRBJ2-1; V gene: TRBV28; clone size: -; CDR3 DNA: TGTGCCAGCCTCGGACTCCAAGAGACCCAGTTCTTC; CDR3 protein: CASLGLQETQFF
D gene: TRBD1; J gene: TRBJ1-2; V gene: TRBV9; clone size: -; CDR3 DNA: TGTGCCAGCAGCACAACAGGGGACTATGGCTACACCTTC; CDR3 protein: CASSTTGDYGYTF
D gene: -; J gene: TRBJ1-2; V gene: TRBV15; clone size: -; CDR3 DNA: TGTGCCACCAGCAGAGGCCAGGGGAGTCGCTATGGCTACACCTTC; CDR3 protein: CATSRGQGSRYGYTF
D gene: TRBD2; J gene: TRBJ2-7; V gene: TRBV12-3/TRBV12-4; clone size: -; CDR3 DNA: TGTGCCAGCAGTGTGGGACTAGCGGTCTCCTACGAGCAGTACTTC; CDR3 protein: CASSVGLAVSYEQYF
D gene: TRBD1; J gene: TRBJ2-2; V gene: TRBV12-3/TRBV12-4; clone size: -; CDR3 DNA: TGTGCCAGCAGTTTCAGTCAGGGGGCCACCGGGGAGCTGTTTTTT; CDR3 protein: CASSFSQGATGELFF
D gene: TRBD1; J gene: TRBJ2-3; V gene: TRBV28; clone size: -; CDR3 DNA: TGTGCCAGCTTTGAGGACAGGGGTACGCAGTATTTT; CDR3 protein: CASFEDRGTQYF
D gene: -; J gene: TRBJ2-1; V gene: TRBV6-2/TRBV6-3; clone size: once; CDR3 DNA: TGTGCCAGCAGTTACTCAAAAGAGACCCAGTTCTTC; CDR3 protein: CASSYSKETQFF
D gene: -; J gene: TRBJ2-3; V gene: TRBV4-1; clone size: -; CDR3 DNA: TGCGCCAGCAGCCAAAGTCCCAGGACGGGGCTTGAAACAGATACGCAGTATTTT; CDR3 protein: CASSQSPRTGLETDTQYF
D gene: -; J gene: TRBJ1-2; V gene: TRBV7-2; clone size: many; CDR3 DNA: TGTGCCAGCAGCTCCCTATCAACCGGCTCCTACTATGGCTACACCTTC; CDR3 protein: CASSSLSTGSYYGYTF
D gene: -; J gene: TRBJ1-1; V gene: TRBV7-9; clone size: -; CDR3 DNA: TGTGCCAGCAGCTTAGGGGACATTAGGAACACTGAAGCTTTCTTT; CDR3 protein: CASSLGDIRNTEAFF
D gene: -; J gene: TRBJ2-7; V gene: TRBV5-1; clone size: -; CDR3 DNA: TGCGCCAGCAGCTCCGGGGCCGATTTCAATGAGCAGTACTTC; CDR3 protein: CASSSGADFNEQYF
D gene: -; J gene: TRBJ1-1; V gene: TRBV6-2/TRBV6-3; clone size: -; CDR3 DNA: TGTGCCAGCAGTTACACGGGGGGAGGTTTGAACACTGAAGCTTTCTTT; CDR3 protein: CASSYTGGGLNTEAFF
D gene: -; J gene: TRBJ2-5; V gene: TRBV6-2/TRBV6-3; clone size: -; CDR3 DNA: TGTGCCAGCAGTTACCTCATAGGGGGGGGCGAAAACCATGAGCAGTACTTC; CDR3 protein: CASSYLIGGGENHEQYF
D gene: -; J gene: TRBJ2-1; V gene: TRBV12-3/TRBV12-4; clone size: -; CDR3 DNA: TGTGCCAGCAGTCCCGGCGGTCCGACCTACAATGAGCAGTTCTTC; CDR3 protein: CASSPGGPTYNEQFF
D gene: -; J gene: TRBJ2-7; V gene: TRBV20-1; clone size: few; CDR3 DNA: TGCAGTGCTAGCCCCCGACTAACGAGCTCCTACGAGCAGTACTTC; CDR3 protein: CSASPRLTSSYEQYF
D gene: TRBD2; J gene: TRBJ2-1; V gene: TRBV20-1; clone size: few; CDR3 DNA: TGCAGTGCTAATAAGCCCCGGGGGGACGGCTACAATGAGCAGTTCTTC; CDR3 protein: CSANKPRGDGYNEQFF
D gene: -; J gene: TRBJ1-2; V gene: TRBV2; clone size: few; CDR3 DNA: TGTGCCAGCAGTGAAGTGTCAAATGGCTACACCTTC; CDR3 protein: CASSEVSNGYTF
D gene: -; J gene: TRBJ2-3; V gene: TRBV27; clone size: -; CDR3 DNA: TGTGCCAGCGGCCCAGGGGTTCGCACAGATACGCAGTATTTT; CDR3 protein: CASGPGVRTDTQYF
D gene: -; J gene: TRBJ1-2; V gene: TRBV7-9; clone size: few; CDR3 DNA: TGTGCCAGCAGCTTAGCTGGAGCTCACTATGGCTACACCTTC; CDR3 protein: CASSLAGAHYGYTF
D gene: -; J gene: TRBJ2-2; V gene: TRBV7-9; clone size: -; CDR3 DNA: TGTGCCAGCAGCTTTTCTTACAGCAACACCGGGGAGCTGTTTTTT; CDR3 protein: CASSFSYSNTGELFF
D gene: TRBD1; J gene: TRBJ1-1; V gene: TRBV29-1; clone size: -; CDR3 DNA: TGCAGCGTTGAAGACGGGACAGGGGGCGACCCCACCCGAGCGAACACTGAAGCTTTCTTT; CDR3 protein: CSVEDGTGGDPTRANTEAFF
D gene: -; J gene: TRBJ2-1; V gene: TRBV11-2; clone size: -; CDR3 DNA: TGTGCCAGCAGCTTAGACCCGACCCCTCGCTCCTACAATGAGCAGTTCTTC; CDR3 protein: CASSLDPTPRSYNEQFF
D gene: -; J gene: TRBJ2-5; V gene: TRBV20-1; clone size: many; CDR3 DNA: TGCAGTGCTAGAGATCTCCAGGGTAGGGCAGAGACCCAGTACTTC; CDR3 protein: CSARDLQGRAETQYF
D gene: -; J gene: TRBJ2-3; V gene: TRBV7-9; clone size: -; CDR3 DNA: TGTGCCAGCAGCTTAGGATTCAGTGGGCCAGATACGCAGTATTTT; CDR3 protein: CASSLGFSGPDTQYF
D gene: TRBD1; J gene: TRBJ1-2; V gene: TRBV29-1; clone size: few; CDR3 DNA: TGCAGCGTTGGACAGGGGATAACCTATGGCTACACCTTC; CDR3 protein: CSVGQGITYGYTF
D gene: TRBD2; J gene: TRBJ2-3; V gene: TRBV6-4; clone size: few; CDR3 DNA: TGTGCCAGCAGTGCCACGGGGGGTACAGATACGCAGTATTTT; CDR3 protein: CASSATGGTDTQYF
D gene: -; J gene: TRBJ2-3; V gene: TRBV21-1; clone size: -; CDR3 DNA: TGTGCCAGCAGCAAAGGGCGGGACAGAGCTAACACAGATACGCAGTATTTT; CDR3 protein: CASSKGRDRANTDTQYF
D gene: -; J gene: TRBJ2-5; V gene: TRBV7-2; clone size: -; CDR3 DNA: TGTGCCAGCAGCTTAGTAGGCGGGACAGTGTACAATGAGCAGTACTTC; CDR3 protein: CASSLVGGTVYNEQYF
D gene: -; J gene: TRBJ1-1; V gene: TRBV4-3; clone size: few; CDR3 DNA: TGCGCCAGCAGCCCGGAGGGTAGGGGAGACACTGAAGCTTTCTTT; CDR3 protein: CASSPEGRGDTEAFF
D gene: -; J gene: TRBJ2-7; V gene: TRBV6-1; clone size: once; CDR3 DNA: TGTGCCAGCAGGGTCCTTGACTCCTACAATGAGCAGTACTTC; CDR3 protein: CASRVLDSYNEQYF
D gene: TRBD1; J gene: TRBJ1-5; V gene: TRBV12-5; clone size: -; CDR3 DNA: TGTGCTAGTGGTTTGGCAGGGGGCGCGGGACAGCCCCAGCATTTT; CDR3 protein: CASGLAGGAGQPQHF
D gene: -; J gene: TRBJ2-3; V gene: TRBV10-3; clone size: -; CDR3 DNA: TGTGCCATCCGTTGGTTCAACACAGATACGCAGTATTTT; CDR3 protein: CAIRWFNTDTQYF
D gene: TRBD2; J gene: TRBJ2-7; V gene: TRBV20-1; clone size: -; CDR3 DNA: TGCAGTGCTCAGGCGGGGGGTGCCTACGAGCAGTACTTC; CDR3 protein: CSAQAGGAYEQYF
D gene: TRBD1; J gene: TRBJ1-2; V gene: TRBV5-1; clone size: few; CDR3 DNA: TGCGCCAGCAGCAGGGACAGGCACTATGGCTACACCTTC; CDR3 protein: CASSRDRHYGYTF
D gene: TRBD1; J gene: TRBJ2-1; V gene: TRBV6-6; clone size: few; CDR3 DNA: TGTGCCAGCAGTTACTCGCCGGGACAGTCCTACAATGAGCAGTTCTTC; CDR3 protein: CASSYSPGQSYNEQFF
D gene: -; J gene: TRBJ2-1; V gene: TRBV5-1; clone size: few; CDR3 DNA: TGCGCCAGCAGCTTGGTAATAGGGGAGGAGCAGTTCTTC; CDR3 protein: CASSLVIGEEQFF
D gene: -; J gene: TRBJ2-7; V gene: TRBV30; clone size: once; CDR3 DNA: TGTGCCTGGGGGGGACTTCCCTACGAGCAGTACTTC; CDR3 protein: CAWGGLPYEQYF
D gene: -; J gene: TRBJ1-2; V gene: TRBV20-1; clone size: -; CDR3 DNA: TGCAGTGCTAGAGATGCGGCAGGGGAGTATGGCTACACCTTC; CDR3 protein: CSARDAAGEYGYTF
D gene: -; J gene: TRBJ2-4; V gene: TRBV3-1; clone size: -; CDR3 DNA: TGTGCCAGCAGCCGATCCTTGGATGCGGCCATTCAGTACTTC; CDR3 protein: CASSRSLDAAIQYF
D gene: TRBD1; J gene: TRBJ1-1; V gene: TRBV12-3/TRBV12-4; clone size: -; CDR3 DNA: TGTGCCAGCAGTTCCCGGGACAGGGTAAGCACTGGAGCTTTCTTT; CDR3 protein: CASSSRDRVSTGAFF
D gene: -; J gene: TRBJ1-2; V gene: TRBV5-6; clone size: once; CDR3 DNA: TGTGCCAGCAGCGCCGGGACCCGGAACTATGGCTACACCTTC; CDR3 protein: CASSAGTRNYGYTF
D gene: -; J gene: TRBJ1-2; V gene: TRBV25-1; clone size: -; CDR3 DNA: TGTGCCAGCAGTGAAGAGGAGGGGACCTATGGCTACACCTTC; CDR3 protein: CASSEEEGTYGYTF
D gene: TRBD1; J gene: TRBJ2-5; V gene: TRBV13; clone size: -; CDR3 DNA: TGTGCCAGCAGCCAAGAGATCGGACAGGGGGGGACCCAGTACTTC; CDR3 protein: CASSQEIGQGGTQYF
D gene: TRBD1; J gene: TRBJ1-1; V gene: TRBV2; clone size: -; CDR3 DNA: TGTGCCAGCAGTGACAGGGGGCGAGGTTTGAACACTGAAGCTTTCTTT; CDR3 protein: CASSDRGRGLNTEAFF
D gene: -; J gene: TRBJ2-5; V gene: TRBV18; clone size: -; CDR3 DNA: TGTGCCAGCTCACCACGTTCTAGATTGGTAGAGACCCAGTACTTC; CDR3 protein: CASSPRSRLVETQYF